The 31 T cell receptor beta chains listed next were all sequenced from one sample in a study of shared clonotypes between healthy human individuals (dated by TCRdb to 2020 to 2021). The library relied on the immunoSEQ multiplex PCR assay. TCRdb took over this immuneACCESS table, retaining in-frame rearrangements with V and J assigned. Such tables are incomplete; in checked studies, under half of the missing clones stem from an unresolved V gene, and the remainder is unexplained. This sample has about 980,000 clones in its table, and over 75% of those were observed once. The top ten constitute over 1.3% of the sample. Sample: memory CD4+ T cells sorted from blood. Sample cell subset or site, as interpreted from the label and publication: CD45RA-negative fraction. The receptors shown here come from a man aged 18 to 30 in good health.

The V call is TRBV7-9, the J call TRBJ1-2; D is ambiguous. V gave up 5 bases and J gave up 4 bases, with 8 bases separating them. CDR3 size: 12 residues. Germline CDR1 SEHNR, CDR2 FQNEAQ (reference sequence). Written as DNA, the CDR3 is TGTGCCAGCAGCCCTGACGGCTATGGCTACACCTTC. Its translation is CASSPDGYGYTF.

The rearrangement uses TRBV6-1 and TRBJ1-1, with 8 nucleotides matching TRBD1. Germline V gives CDR1 MNHNS, CDR2 SASEGT. CDR3 length: 14 residues. V dropped 6 bases and J dropped 5; count of bases not matched to a gene: 8. CDR3 DNA sequence: TGTGCCAGCAGGCCTCGGACAGGGCTGACTGAAGCTTTCTTT. Protein: CASRPRTGLTEAFF.

The V call is TRBV30, the J call TRBJ2-5; TRBD2 is a possible D gene (5 bases). The CDR3 runs to 14 residues. The V end lost 3 bases, the J end lost 3 bases, and 14 bases lay between the germline ends. CDR1 is GTSNPN and CDR2 is SVGIG in the germline V gene (reference sequence). The CDR3 region has the DNA TGTGCCTGGAGCCCTGGGTCGGGGAAAGAGACCCAGTACTTC. It is translated as CAWSPGSGKETQYF.

The chain recombines TRBV11-3 with TRBJ2-2; D not resolved. The CDR3 extends over 14 amino acids. The germline gives CDR1 SGHNT, CDR2 YENEEA. Trimming removed 10 bases at V and 3 bases at J, with 15 bases between. The CDR3 sequence: CATGFAVDTGELFF. The CDR3 bases are TGTGCCACCGGATTCGCGGTAGACACCGGGGAGCTGTTTTTT.

The chain recombines TRBV30 with TRBJ2-1; 7 bases map to TRBD2. Trimming cost V 4 bases and J 9 bases; bases outside gene matches: 15. Germline lookup yields CDR1 GTSNPN and CDR2 SVGIG (reference sequence). The CDR3 extends over 15 amino acids. Written as DNA, the CDR3 is TGTGCCTGGAAACCCGCAGCGGGACTTGCCTCTGAGCAGTTCTTC. Protein: CAWKPAAGLASEQFF.

This chain connects TRBV27 to TRBJ2-7; 7 nucleotides match TRBD2. V gave up 2 bases and J gave up 8 bases; unmatched junction bases: 18. The CDR3 covers 17 residues. The germline V gene encodes CDR1 MNHEY and CDR2 SMNVEV (reference sequence). For the CDR3, the DNA is TGTGCCAGCAGTTTACGAGTCATTAGGGACTATCCTGAACAGCAGTACTTC. Residues: CASSLRVIRDYPEQQYF.

The chain joins TRBV9 to TRBJ2-1; weak D call: TRBD2 (5 bases). The CDR3 sequence is 13 residues long. In germline, CDR1 is SGDLS, CDR2 YYNGEE. V was shortened by 2 bases and J by 6 bases, with 9 bases between the two germline ends. CDR3 in amino acids: CASSVQAGNEQFF. CDR3 DNA sequence: TGTGCCAGCAGCGTCCAGGCGGGCAATGAGCAGTTCTTC.

This clone was seen only once. Given a far larger clone just one base away, this is likely a sequencing read error. The same CDR3 also results from other DNA sequences found in this sample. The chain links TRBV20-1 to TRBJ2-5; no clear D gene. The V gene's germline CDR1 is DFQATT and CDR2 SNEGSKA (reference sequence). V was trimmed by 6 bases and J by 2 bases, leaving 4 bases between them. The CDR3 spans 10 residues. The CDR3 loop reads CSALQETQYF. The CDR3 nucleotides read TGCAGTGCCTTACAAGAGACCCAGTACTTC.

This clone was detected only once. The CDR3 spells CASGLGGPGNTIYF. The CDR3, as DNA: TGTGCTAGTGGTTTAGGGGGACCTGGAAACACCATATATTTT. V is TRBV12-5 and J is TRBJ1-3, with a possible D match to TRBD1 (6 bases). The ends were cut back, 3 bases at V and 2 bases at J, with 8 bases in the middle. The CDR3 totals 14 residues. The germline V gene encodes CDR1 LGHNT and CDR2 FRNRAP.

This clone was seen repeatedly, ten times or more. The chain joins TRBV6-1 to TRBJ2-4; the D gene is possibly TRBD1 (6 bases). The CDR3 spans 13 residues. Trimming removed 6 bases at V and 1 base at J, with 7 bases between. Per germline, CDR1 MNHNS and CDR2 SASEGT. CDR3 nucleotide sequence: TGTGCCAGCAGGACAGGCGCCAAAAACATTCAGTACTTC. Amino acids: CASRTGAKNIQYF.

This clone was seen only a few times. The rearrangement uses TRBV19 and TRBJ1-4; tentative D call: TRBD1 (5 bases). With 8 bases removed from V and 8 bases from J, the gap between germline ends came to 18 bases. Germline CDR1 and CDR2: LNHDA and SQIVND (reference sequence). The CDR3 covers 14 residues. The CDR3 bases are TGTGCCAGTGGGACGGCGGGGCGTATCGAAAAACTGTTTTTT. Residues: CASGTAGRIEKLFF.

The V gene is TRBV11-2, the J gene TRBJ2-5; D may be TRBD1 (6 bases). This CDR3 is 15 amino acids long. Trimming shortened V by 3 bases and J by 0 bases, and 11 bases separated the two germline ends. CDR1 and CDR2 from the germline V gene are SGHAT and FQNNGV. The chain's CDR3 is CASSLGAQYQETQYF. CDR3 nucleotides: TGTGCCAGCAGCTTGGGGGCACAGTACCAAGAGACCCAGTACTTC. Looking up the rest from reference TRBV11-2 and TRBJ2-5 gives the full variable domain: EAGVAQSPRYKIIEKRQSVAFWCNPISGHATLYWYQQILGQGPKLLIQFQNNGVVDDSQLPKDRFSAERLKGVDSTLKIQPAKLEDSAVYLCASSLGAQYQETQYFGPGTRLLVL.

The chain has TRBV5-1 and TRBJ1-2; D may be TRBD1 (5 bases). The germline gives CDR1 SGHRS, CDR2 YFSETQ. Deletions cut 0 bases from V and 4 bases from J, with 16 bases between. The CDR3 extends over 16 amino acids. For the CDR3, the DNA is TGCGCCAGCAGCTTGGTCGGCGGGGAGGGACGCTATGGCTACACCTTC. It translates to CASSLVGGEGRYGYTF.

The chain is built from TRBV7-9 and TRBJ2-5; TRBD1 aligns across 8 bases. Per germline, CDR1 SEHNR and CDR2 FQNEAQ (reference sequence). This CDR3 is built from 14 residues. The V gene end was trimmed by 6 bases and the J gene end by 5 bases; junction bases not matched to a gene: 8. The CDR3 spells CASSGDRRGETQYF. The CDR3 coding sequence is TGTGCCAGCAGTGGGGACAGGAGGGGGGAGACCCAGTACTTC.

The chain couples TRBV7-9 to TRBJ1-5; D might be TRBD1 (5 bases). Per the germline V gene, CDR1 is SEHNR and CDR2 is FQNEAQ (reference sequence). The V and J ends lost 4 bases and 1 base respectively, with 11 bases between them. This CDR3 is 15 amino acids long. As DNA, the CDR3 is TGTGCCAGCAGCTATGGGACCGGGAGCAATCAGCCCCAGCATTTT. This sequence encodes CASSYGTGSNQPQHF.

V gene TRBV7-9 combines with J gene TRBJ2-2; the match to TRBD2 covers 7 bases. Germline V lookup: CDR1 SEHNR, CDR2 FQNEAQ (reference sequence). The CDR3 has 16 amino acids. Trimming removed 0 bases from V and 3 bases from J; junction bases left unmatched: 4. The chain's CDR3 is CASSLATSLDTGELFF. CDR3 in DNA: TGTGCCAGCAGCTTAGCGACTAGCTTGGACACCGGGGAGCTGTTTTTT.

The gene calls are TRBV11-2 and TRBJ1-1, with D perhaps matching TRBD1 (6 bases). This CDR3 has 14 amino acids. Trimming stripped 0 bases from V and 8 bases from J, with 13 bases between. From germline, CDR1 is SGHAT and CDR2 FQNNGV. CDR3 DNA: TGTGCCAGCAGCTTAGATGGGGGTGGGGGCGAAGCTTTCTTT. Residues: CASSLDGGGGEAFF.

This clone was seen only a few times. This chain uses TRBV19 with TRBJ2-3; 7 bases agree with TRBD2. This CDR3 comprises 14 residues. Germline V gene sequence: CDR1 LNHDA, CDR2 SQIVND (reference sequence). J was trimmed by 2 bases and V by 10 bases; bases with no gene match: 9. CDR3: CATRRLADTDTQYF. The CDR3 coding sequence is TGTGCCACTAGGCGGCTAGCGGACACAGATACGCAGTATTTT.

The chain joins TRBV4-1 to TRBJ2-5, with no clear D. The V and J ends lost 0 bases and 5 bases respectively, with 10 bases between them. Germline V gene sequence: CDR1 MGHRA, CDR2 YSYEKL. The CDR3 covers 14 residues. This CDR3 reads CASSQDEGWETQYF. As DNA, the CDR3 is TGCGCCAGCAGCCAAGATGAAGGGTGGGAGACCCAGTACTTC.

V usage is TRBV6-6 and J usage is TRBJ2-7; tentative D call: TRBD1 (6 bases). The CDR3 is 14 residues long. V lost 6 bases and J 0 bases, leaving 12 bases between the germline ends. CDR1 and CDR2 (germline): MNHNY, SVGAGI (reference sequence). CDR3 in DNA: TGTGCCAGCAGCTCAGGGGTCAGCTCCTACGAGCAGTACTTC. Protein product: CASSSGVSSYEQYF.

This clone is a singleton in its sample. Other DNA sequences within the sample encode an identical CDR3. This chain joins TRBV5-1 and TRBJ2-7; TRBD2 aligns across 10 bases. The CDR3 spans 15 residues. The germline V gene has CDR1 SGHRS and CDR2 YFSETQ. V was pared by 0 bases and J by 5 bases, with 5 bases of the junction left unmatched. The CDR3 region has the DNA TGCGCCAGCAGCTTGGCCCGGCTAGCGGGAGACGAGCAGTACTTC. Its protein is CASSLARLAGDEQYF.

A single count supports this clone. V usage is TRBV18 and J usage is TRBJ2-7; possibly TRBD1 or TRBD2 for D (5 bases each). Germline assignment: CDR1 KGHSH and CDR2 LQKENI. CDR3 length: 15 residues. Trimming pared 2 bases from V and 5 bases from J, leaving 16 bases between. CDR3 sequence (DNA): TGTGCCAGCTCACCATTCGGGGCAGGGTTTGACGAGCAGTACTTC. It yields the protein CASSPFGAGFDEQYF.

The CDR3 sequence is CASSRGQGGAEAFF. The CDR3 DNA follows: TGCGCCAGCAGCCGGGGACAGGGAGGGGCTGAAGCTTTCTTT. The V call is TRBV5-1, the J call TRBJ1-1, with 9 bases that match TRBD1. Losses at the gene ends were 4 bases for V and 6 bases for J; bases not matched to a gene: 7. Germline-derived CDR1 and CDR2 are SGHRS and YFSETQ. The CDR3 covers 14 residues.

The sample holds one count of this clone. The rearrangement uses TRBV18 and TRBJ2-1; TRBD1 agrees at 7 bases. The ends lost 4 bases at V and 1 base at J; junction bases unmatched: 4. This CDR3 is 15 amino acids long. CDR1 is KGHSH, CDR2 LQKENI, per germline. The DNA for the CDR3 is TGTGCCAGCTCACTGGGGACAGTGTCCTACAATGAGCAGTTCTTC. This translates into CASSLGTVSYNEQFF.

This clone was recorded once. This chain joins TRBV19 and TRBJ1-5; TRBD1 aligns across 7 bases. Trimming cost V 6 bases and J 2 bases; bases outside gene matches: 7. CDR3 size: 15 residues. Germline V gene sequence: CDR1 LNHDA, CDR2 SQIVND (reference sequence). This CDR3 is CASRISGQGNQPQHF. CDR3 DNA sequence: TGTGCCAGTAGGATTTCTGGACAGGGCAATCAGCCCCAGCATTTT.

The chain recombines TRBV30 with TRBJ2-3; maybe TRBD1 (6 bases). The CDR3 length is 13 residues. Looked up from germline, CDR1 is GTSNPN and CDR2 is SVGIG (reference sequence). V lost 4 bases and J lost 3, with 11 bases in between. CDR3 nucleotide sequence: TGTGCCTGGACGCAGGGGTTGACAGATACGCAGTATTTT. Amino acid sequence: CAWTQGLTDTQYF.

This clone was seen a few times. Here the CDR3 DNA reads TGTGCCAGTAGTATAGGTTTAAGCACCGGGGAGCTGTTTTTT. This codes for CASSIGLSTGELFF. The chain combines TRBV19 with TRBJ2-2; D is unresolved. Germline V CDR1 and CDR2: LNHDA, SQIVND (reference sequence). Trimming took 1 base from V and 4 from J, leaving 7 bases between them. The CDR3 runs 14 residues.

On this clone itself: A read error may be the cause here, since a much bigger clone is one base away. The gene calls are TRBV7-6 and TRBJ1-2; possible D gene TRBD1, 5 bases. V was clipped by 1 base and J by 4 bases, with 7 bases between them. CDR3 length: 13 amino acids. In germline, CDR1 is SGHVS, CDR2 FNYEAQ. For the CDR3, the DNA is TGTGCCAGCAGCTTAGAGGGGACCTATGGCTACACCTTC. As protein: CASSLEGTYGYTF.

This chain connects TRBV15 to TRBJ2-3; D unresolved. The CDR3 runs to 13 residues. Germline assignment: CDR1 LNHNV and CDR2 YYDKDF (reference sequence). V gave up 3 bases and J gave up 7 bases, with 11 bases separating them. This CDR3 is CATSRAPVYTQYF. CDR3 sequence (DNA): TGTGCCACCAGCAGGGCCCCCGTGTATACGCAGTATTTT.

The chain combines TRBV7-2 with TRBJ2-2; TRBD1 aligns across 9 bases. Germline V CDR1 and CDR2: SGHTA, FQGNSA. J lost 4 bases, V lost 5 bases, and 5 bases had no gene match. This CDR3 comprises 15 residues. DNA for the CDR3: TGTGCCAGCAGCACAGGGGGCTGGGGCACCGGGGAGCTGTTTTTT. Its protein is CASSTGGWGTGELFF.

This clone was recorded once. The chain recombines TRBV7-2 with TRBJ1-6; a possible D gene is TRBD1 (5 bases). V was pared by 4 bases and J by 6 bases, with 13 bases between. Germline loops: CDR1 SGHTA, CDR2 FQGNSA. This CDR3 has 15 amino acids. CDR3 bases: TGTGCCAGCAGCTCCGGGGGGGTAGGTAATTCACCCCTCCACTTT. Amino acids: CASSSGGVGNSPLHF.